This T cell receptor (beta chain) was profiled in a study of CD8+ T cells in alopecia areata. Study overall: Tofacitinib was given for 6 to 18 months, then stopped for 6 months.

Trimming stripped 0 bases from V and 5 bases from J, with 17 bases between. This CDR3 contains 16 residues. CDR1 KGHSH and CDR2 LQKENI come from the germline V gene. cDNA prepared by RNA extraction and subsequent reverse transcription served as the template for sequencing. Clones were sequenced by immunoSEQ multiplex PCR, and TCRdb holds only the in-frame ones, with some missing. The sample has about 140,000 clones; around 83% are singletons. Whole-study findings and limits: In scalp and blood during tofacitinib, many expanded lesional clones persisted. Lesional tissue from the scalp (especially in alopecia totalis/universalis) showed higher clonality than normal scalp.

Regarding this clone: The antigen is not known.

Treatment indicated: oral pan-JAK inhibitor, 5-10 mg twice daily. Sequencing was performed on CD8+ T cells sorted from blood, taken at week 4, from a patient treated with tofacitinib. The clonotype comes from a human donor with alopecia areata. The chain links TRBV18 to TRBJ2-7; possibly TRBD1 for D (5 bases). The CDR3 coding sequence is TGTGCCAGCTCACCACCGATATGGAGCAGGGTCCACGAGCAGTACTTC. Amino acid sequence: CASSPPIWSRVHEQYF. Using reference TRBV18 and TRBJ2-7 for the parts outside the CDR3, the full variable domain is NAGVMQNPRHLVRRRGQEARLRCSPMKGHSHVYWYRQLPEEGLKFMVYLQKENIIDESGMPKERFSAEFPKEGPSILRIQQVVRGDSAAYFCASSPPIWSRVHEQYFGPGTRLTVT.